One and the same sample provided the 25 T cell receptor beta chains below, sequenced in a study of cytomegalovirus exposure and HLA in healthy donors. Use of 60 Vbeta and 13 Jbeta primers characterized the PCR. Some clones are missing from TCRdb's copy, which holds only in-frame ones; the method was immunoSEQ multiplex PCR. This sample has approximately 170,000 clones, with 80% found just once. Sequencing used PBMCs. Every receptor here comes from a woman aged 45-60 years in good health and CMV-seropositive.

J is TRBJ1-6 and V is TRBV19; D call uncertain. The germline CDR1 and CDR2 sequences are LNHDA and SQIVND (reference sequence). CDR3 length: 14 amino acids. Trimming cost V 3 bases and J 10 bases, with 13 bases left between them. This CDR3 is CASSISGMESPLHF. The CDR3 DNA is TGTGCCAGTAGTATTTCAGGCATGGAATCACCCCTCCACTTT. The whole variable domain, filled in from reference TRBV19 and TRBJ1-6, reads DGGITQSPKYLFRKEGQNVTLSCEQNLNHDAMYWYRQDPGQGLRLIYYSQIVNDFQKGDIAEGYSVSREKKESFPLTVTSAQKNPTAFYLCASSISGMESPLHFGNGTRLTVT.

The J gene is TRBJ1-2, the V gene TRBV5-8; D gene ambiguous. The CDR3 is made up of 16 amino acids. Per germline, CDR1 SGHTS and CDR2 YDEGEE. Deletions cut 1 base from V and 8 bases from J, with 21 bases between. CDR3 DNA: TGTGCCAGCAGCTTGTCGGCAGGCCGGGGTTCTATGGGCTACACCTTC. Translated, it gives CASSLSAGRGSMGYTF.

The chain employs TRBV6-5 and TRBJ1-4; maybe TRBD1 (6 bases). Per germline, CDR1 MNHEY and CDR2 SVGAGI. The V end lost 5 bases, the J end lost 8 bases, and 12 bases lay between the germline ends. The CDR3 totals 13 residues. The CDR3 here is CASSRQVGEKLFF. The CDR3 bases are TGTGCCAGCAGTCGACAGGTTGGGGAAAAACTGTTTTTT.

This clone has only a few counts. The rearrangement joins TRBV7-8 to TRBJ2-2; TRBD1 matches at 7 bases. The CDR3 loop spans 14 amino acids. Germline lookup yields CDR1 SGHVS and CDR2 FQNEAQ. The junction had 4 bases not matched to a gene; V was cut back by 3 bases and J by 6 bases. The DNA for the CDR3 is TGTGCCAGCAGCTTCCCAGGGGGTCCCGGGGAGCTGTTTTTT. The encoded protein is CASSFPGGPGELFF.

The rearrangement links TRBV7-6 to TRBJ1-1, with TRBD1 identical over 7 bases. V was pared by 2 bases and J by 5 bases, with 11 bases of the junction left unmatched. Germline assignment: CDR1 SGHVS and CDR2 FNYEAQ. The CDR3 extends over 16 amino acids. The CDR3 nucleotides read TGTGCCAGCAGCTTAATGTCCCCAGGGGGACGAACTGAAGCTTTCTTT. It translates to CASSLMSPGGRTEAFF.

The rearrangement uses TRBV7-2 and TRBJ1-1; D ambiguous. Germline V gene data show CDR1 as SGHTA and CDR2 as FQGNSA. The length of the CDR3 is 15 residues. Deletions cut 0 bases from V and 2 bases from J, with 10 bases between. The CDR3 sequence is CASSLARGKNTEAFF. Written as DNA, the CDR3 is TGTGCCAGCAGCTTAGCGCGCGGAAAAAACACTGAAGCTTTCTTT.

The chain employs TRBV15 and TRBJ2-1, with 15 bases aligning to TRBD2. CDR3 length: 18 amino acids. The germline V gene has CDR1 LNHNV and CDR2 YYDKDF (reference sequence). The V and J ends lost 1 base and 6 bases, in that order; junction bases with no gene match: 7. Here the CDR3 reads CATSRVPGLAGGGNEQFF. CDR3 in DNA: TGTGCCACCAGCAGAGTACCGGGACTAGCGGGAGGAGGCAATGAGCAGTTCTTC. Combining the CDR3 with reference TRBV15 and TRBJ2-1 gives the whole variable domain DAMVIQNPRYQVTQFGKPVTLSCSQTLNHNVMYWYQQKSSQAPKLLFHYYDKDFNNEADTPDNFQSRRPNTSFCFLDIRSPGLGDTAMYLCATSRVPGLAGGGNEQFFGPGTRLTVL.

The genes are TRBV21-1 and TRBJ2-7; the table's D call of TRBD1 was not tested on the DNA. TRBV21-1 is annotated as a pseudogene. This CDR3 is 16 amino acids long. CDR3 nucleotide sequence: TGTGCCAGCAGCAAGGTGGGGCTGCCTGAATCCTACGAGCAGTACTTC. It translates to CASSKVGLPESYEQYF.

The chain is built from TRBV9 and TRBJ1-5, with 10 bases identical to TRBD1. Germline V gene sequence: CDR1 SGDLS, CDR2 YYNGEE. The CDR3 has 18 residues. V lost 4 bases to trimming and J lost 3 bases; unmatched junction nucleotides: 13. CDR3 in amino acids: CASSPRQRTGGPNQPQHF. DNA of the CDR3: TGTGCCAGCAGCCCCCGGCAGAGGACAGGGGGACCCAATCAGCCCCAGCATTTT. The full variable domain, in which reference TRBV9 and TRBJ1-5 provide the parts outside the CDR3, is DSGVTQTPKHLITATGQRVTLRCSPRSGDLSVYWYQQSLDQGLQFLIQYYNGEERAKGNILERFSAQQFPDLHSELNLSSLELGDSALYFCASSPRQRTGGPNQPQHFGDGTRLSIL.

The chain carries TRBV11-2 and TRBJ2-3; the D is unclear. The V end was cut by 3 bases, the J end by 2 bases, with 9 bases between. CDR3 size: 14 residues. Germline V gene lookup returns CDR1 SGHAT and CDR2 FQNNGV. Written as DNA, the CDR3 is TGTGCCAGCAGCTTCTTCCTTAACACAGATACGCAGTATTTT. Amino acid sequence: CASSFFLNTDTQYF.

This clone was detected only a few times. The chain employs TRBV6-1 and TRBJ2-5; 7 positions agree with TRBD1. Per the germline V gene, CDR1 is MNHNS and CDR2 is SASEGT. The V and J ends lost 4 bases and 5 bases, in that order; junction bases with no gene match: 7. The CDR3 spans 14 residues. The CDR3 sequence is CASSATGVGETQYF. The DNA of the CDR3 is TGTGCCAGCAGTGCCACAGGGGTGGGGGAGACCCAGTACTTC.

The V call is TRBV18, the J call TRBJ1-2; the D gene is possibly TRBD1 (6 bases). The CDR3 loop spans 13 amino acids. V was cut by 1 base and J by 4 bases, with 7 bases left in between. Germline-derived CDR1 and CDR2 are KGHSH and LQKENI. This CDR3 is CASSPQGVYGYTF. CDR3 DNA sequence: TGTGCCAGCTCACCACAGGGGGTCTATGGCTACACCTTC.

The chain employs TRBV19 and TRBJ1-2; no definite D call. V was clipped by 3 bases and J by 8 bases, with 10 bases between them. The CDR3 sequence is 12 residues long. The germline V gene has CDR1 LNHDA and CDR2 SQIVND (reference sequence). The CDR3 DNA reads as TGTGCCAGTAGTATGGACTACGTGGGCTACACCTTC. Its protein is CASSMDYVGYTF.

The chain employs TRBV19 and TRBJ2-1; D is undetermined. Germline loops: CDR1 LNHDA, CDR2 SQIVND (reference sequence). The CDR3 runs to 15 residues. Between the trimmed V and J ends, which lost 5 bases and 3 bases, there was a span of 14 bases. CDR3 loop: CASSVTNLFYNEQFF. Written as DNA, the CDR3 is TGTGCCAGTAGTGTCACTAACCTCTTCTACAATGAGCAGTTCTTC.

The V gene is TRBV6-4, the J gene TRBJ2-5, with D possibly TRBD2 on 5 matching bases. The germline V and J ends were trimmed by 3 bases and 1 base, with 12 bases remaining between them. The CDR3 length is 15 residues. Germline V gene lookup returns CDR1 MRHNA and CDR2 SNTAGT. In nucleotides, the CDR3 is TGTGCCAGCAGTGATATCGGGGAGACCCAAGAGACCCAGTACTTC. It specifies CASSDIGETQETQYF.

The chain uses TRBV2 and TRBJ1-5, with D maybe TRBD1 (5 bases). Germline V gene data show CDR1 as SNHLY and CDR2 as FYNNEI. Trimming pared 6 bases from V and 2 bases from J, leaving 11 bases between. The CDR3 has 14 residues. CDR3 region: CASRSGGGNQPQHF. The CDR3 DNA is TGTGCCAGCAGATCCGGAGGGGGCAATCAGCCCCAGCATTTT.

This chain joins TRBV11-2 and TRBJ2-3, with 8 bases identical to TRBD2. With V trimmed by 5 bases and J by 4 bases, 11 bases remained unmatched. Germline CDR1 SGHAT, CDR2 FQNNGV. The CDR3 extends over 16 amino acids. The CDR3 DNA follows: TGTGCCAGCAGCCAGAATAGCGGGAACATCGCAGATACGCAGTATTTT. Encoded protein: CASSQNSGNIADTQYF. The complete variable domain, with remaining parts taken from reference TRBV11-2 and TRBJ2-3, reads EAGVAQSPRYKIIEKRQSVAFWCNPISGHATLYWYQQILGQGPKLLIQFQNNGVVDDSQLPKDRFSAERLKGVDSTLKIQPAKLEDSAVYLCASSQNSGNIADTQYFGPGTRLTVL.

In this sample, this clone turned up once. The V gene is TRBV12-5, the J gene TRBJ1-4, with D maybe TRBD1 (6 bases). Germline lookup yields CDR1 LGHNT and CDR2 FRNRAP. Trimming took off 5 bases at V and 5 bases at J, with 15 bases between the two ends. This CDR3 spans 15 amino acids. The CDR3 region is CASGTKGVANEKLFF. CDR3 DNA: TGTGCTAGTGGTACAAAGGGGGTAGCCAATGAAAAACTGTTTTTT.

The sample holds one count of this clone. The V and J genes are TRBV4-3 and TRBJ1-4, with 7 nucleotides matching TRBD1. Germline V CDR1 and CDR2: LGHNA, YSLEER. The CDR3 totals 18 residues. Trimming at V came to 5 bases and at J to 5 bases, leaving 17 bases not matched to a gene. The CDR3 reads CASSFNHMRGQSNEKLFF. Here the CDR3 DNA reads TGCGCCAGCAGCTTTAACCACATGAGGGGACAGAGCAATGAAAAACTGTTTTTT.

V is TRBV5-1 and J is TRBJ2-5, with 7 nucleotides matching TRBD2. The CDR3 totals 15 residues. Germline V gene data show CDR1 as SGHRS and CDR2 as YFSETQ. With 1 base clipped from V and 4 bases from J, the junction kept 7 bases outside the gene matches. CDR3 in DNA: TGCGCCAGCAGCTTGAGCAGGGAGGGTTCAGAGACCCAGTACTTC. Translating gives CASSLSREGSETQYF.

The genes are TRBV5-1 and TRBJ2-3; TRBD1 matches at 9 bases. The CDR3 spans 16 residues. Germline CDR1 SGHRS, CDR2 YFSETQ. The junction had 8 bases not matched to a gene; V was cut back by 4 bases and J by 2 bases. The chain's CDR3 is CASSEPGQGLTDTQYF. CDR3 coding DNA: TGCGCCAGCAGCGAACCGGGACAGGGACTCACAGATACGCAGTATTTT.

V and J are TRBV4-1 and TRBJ1-4, with 7 bases identical to TRBD1. The junction had 14 bases not matched to a gene; V was cut back by 4 bases and J by 3 bases. Germline V lookup: CDR1 MGHRA, CDR2 YSYEKL. This CDR3 has 18 amino acids. The CDR3 reads CASSPPTFYGTANEKLFF. In DNA form, the CDR3 reads TGCGCCAGCAGCCCCCCGACTTTTTACGGGACAGCTAATGAAAAACTGTTTTTT.

The chain links TRBV7-3 to TRBJ2-5; D gene uncertain. CDR1 is SGHTA, CDR2 FQGTGA, per germline. Trimming removed 1 base from V and 0 bases from J, with 6 bases in between. This CDR3 contains 14 residues. In DNA form, the CDR3 reads TGTGCCAGCAGCTTAATGGCCAACCAAGAGACCCAGTACTTC. As protein: CASSLMANQETQYF.

The CDR3 DNA follows: TGTGCCAGTACCAGCGGGGGGATCAGCACAGATACGCAGTATTTT. Protein sequence: CASTSGGISTDTQYF. The chain recombines TRBV19 with TRBJ2-3, with 9 bases that match TRBD2. The J segment lost 0 bases and the V segment lost 7 bases, leaving 5 bases of the junction unmatched. Germline V gene lookup returns CDR1 LNHDA and CDR2 SQIVND (reference sequence). CDR3 length: 15 residues.

This rearrangement joins TRBV4-1 to TRBJ1-4; the D is unclear. Deletions cut 0 bases from V and 10 bases from J, with 9 bases between. Germline CDR1 and CDR2: MGHRA and YSYEKL. This CDR3 region has 13 residues. CDR3 coding DNA: TGCGCCAGCAGCCAAGATTTGAGAGGAAAACTGTTTTTT. Translating it yields CASSQDLRGKLFF.